Below are 3 T cell receptor beta chains sequenced from a single sample in a study of regulatory T cells in long-lasting Graves disease. The time point here: persistent/refractory GD, antithyroid drugs over 5 years with positive TRAb. Preparation of the TCR library used RNA extracted from PBMCs. Both iRepertoire HTBI primers and Arm-PCR of CDR3 regions were used to build the TCR beta libraries. MiXCR, run by TCRdb on the multiplex PCR reads, gives a single entry per CDR3 protein. The table has over 350,000 distinct CDR3 sequences, less than 25% seen once; the top ten hold less than 25%. The sequences come from peripheral blood mononuclear cells (PBMCs), collected when the disease was refractory, from a patient treated with antithyroid drugs. All receptors derive from a female donor with Graves disease.

The chain carries TRBV11-1 and TRBJ2-1; possibly TRBD1 for D (5 bases). The CDR3 sequence is 14 residues long. CDR1 SGHAT and CDR2 FQDESV come from the germline V gene (reference sequence). The V and J ends lost 3 bases and 5 bases respectively, with 11 bases between them. The CDR3: CASSFRQQNNEQFF. The CDR3 DNA reads as TGTGCCAGCAGCTTCAGACAGCAAAACAATGAGCAGTTCTTC.

This clonotype has only a few counts. The rearrangement uses TRBV20-1 and TRBJ2-7, with a tentative D call TRBD2 (6 bases). Germline assignment: CDR1 DFQATT and CDR2 SNEGSKA (reference sequence). V was shortened by 6 bases and J by 1 base, with 16 bases between the two germline ends. This CDR3 has 14 residues. CDR3 sequence: CSAFPRDWSYEQYF. Here the CDR3 DNA reads TGCAGTGCCTTTCCCCGGGACTGGTCCTACGAGCAGTACTTC.

This clonotype was found many times. The J gene is TRBJ2-2, the V gene TRBV2; the match to TRBD2 covers 11 bases. Germline V gene sequence: CDR1 SNHLY, CDR2 FYNNEI. This CDR3 spans 16 amino acids. V lost 6 bases and J lost 2; bases outside the gene matches: 5. CDR3 nucleotide sequence: TGTGCCAGCAGGGGGGGACTAGCGGTCAACACCGGGGAGCTGTTTTTT. Protein sequence: CASRGGLAVNTGELFF.